Each of the 32 T cell receptor beta chains below was sequenced from the same sample in a study of T cell therapy product for transplant patients. Assay: immunoSEQ multiplex PCR; the TCRdb copy retains only in-frame clones and omits some. The profile shows about 880 clones, approximately 43% of them singletons. These TCRs are of unknown antigen specificity. Label meaning: CMVpp65/IE-1-reactive T cells enriched by IFNgamma capture and expanded in vitro. Overlapping CMV pp65 and IE-1 peptide pools, each at roughly 0.49 ug/ml, stimulated the PBMCs for 5 to 7 hours. An IFNgamma secretion assay positively selected the IFNgamma-producing cells after CMV stimulation. For over 20 days, enriched IFNgamma+ cells were expanded with irradiated autologous feeders and either IL-7/IL-15 or IL-2. The sequenced material came from a sorted cell population cultured from PBMCs. These receptors were obtained from an adult in good health.

This clone is medium-sized in the sample. CDR3 loop: CASSRSRDTQYF. CDR3 DNA sequence: TGTGCCAGCAGTAGATCCAGGGATACGCAGTATTTT. This rearrangement joins TRBV6-5 to TRBJ2-3; D is uncertain. The CDR3 spans 12 residues. Germline values: CDR1 MNHEY, CDR2 SVGAGI. Trimming stripped 5 bases from V and 6 bases from J, with 9 bases between.

This clone showed up just a few times. V gene TRBV6-6 combines with J gene TRBJ2-3; 8 nucleotides line up with TRBD1. Germline V gene data show CDR1 as MNHNY and CDR2 as SVGAGI (reference sequence). CDR3 length: 13 residues. V shed 7 bases, J shed 4 bases, and the junction held 4 bases outside the gene matches. CDR3 bases: TGTGCCAGCATTTCGACAGGGGCAGATACGCAGTATTTT. Translation gives CASISTGADTQYF.

The chain combines TRBV7-8 with TRBJ2-7, with no clear D. The CDR3 runs 11 residues. CDR1 is SGHVS and CDR2 is FQNEAQ in the germline V gene. The V end was cut by 2 bases, the J end by 5 bases, with 4 bases between. Written as DNA, the CDR3 is TGTGCCAGCAGCTTACAAGACGAGCAGTACTTC. Amino acid sequence: CASSLQDEQYF.

This clone was picked up a small number of times. The genes are TRBV30 and TRBJ2-5; D is unclear. V was pared by 4 bases and J by 4 bases, with 16 bases between. CDR1 is GTSNPN and CDR2 is SVGIG in the germline V gene (reference sequence). The CDR3 loop spans 14 amino acids. In nucleotides, the CDR3 is TGTGCCTGGAACAACATGCCACCAACAGAGACCCAGTACTTC. Its protein product is CAWNNMPPTETQYF.

This sequence joins TRBV5-1 and TRBJ1-1; the D is unclear. Germline V gene data show CDR1 as SGHRS and CDR2 as YFSETQ. V dropped 2 bases and J dropped 0 bases, with 8 bases sitting between them. There are 14 residues in the CDR3. The DNA for the CDR3 is TGCGCCAGCAGCTTTGAAGGGTTGAACACTGAAGCTTTCTTT. It translates to CASSFEGLNTEAFF.

This clone was found a few times. This chain joins TRBV4-2 and TRBJ2-1, with 9 bases fitting TRBD1. CDR3 length: 16 residues. CDR1 and CDR2 from the germline V gene are LGHNA and YNFKEQ. Losses at the gene ends were 1 base for V and 4 bases for J; bases not matched to a gene: 5. CDR3 protein: CASSQVRGQGYNEQFF. CDR3 nucleotides: TGTGCCAGCAGCCAAGTGAGGGGACAGGGTTACAATGAGCAGTTCTTC.

Comment on this clone: The same CDR3 arises from other DNA sequences in this sample as well. The chain joins TRBV18 to TRBJ1-5; D unclear. V was trimmed by 0 bases and J by 4 bases, leaving 10 bases between them. From germline, CDR1 is KGHSH and CDR2 LQKENI. This CDR3 has 15 amino acids. The CDR3: CASSPPGLGNQPQHF. DNA for the CDR3: TGTGCCAGCTCACCACCAGGCTTGGGGAATCAGCCCCAGCATTTT.

In this sample, this clone is large (0.1 to 1%). This sequence joins TRBV30 and TRBJ1-6, with D maybe TRBD1 (6 bases). Germline loops: CDR1 GTSNPN, CDR2 SVGIG (reference sequence). V was clipped by 4 bases and J by 4 bases, with 8 bases between them. This CDR3 region has 13 residues. Here the CDR3 reads CAWTGHYNSPLHF. CDR3 DNA sequence: TGTGCCTGGACGGGACATTATAATTCACCCCTCCACTTT.

This chain links TRBV9 with TRBJ2-5; D call uncertain. Germline CDR1 and CDR2: SGDLS and YYNGEE. The germline V and J ends were trimmed by 3 bases and 5 bases, with 11 bases remaining between them. The CDR3 length is 13 residues. CDR3 nucleotide sequence: TGTGCCAGCAGCGCAAGTCAAACGGAGACCCAGTACTTC. This gives the protein CASSASQTETQYF.

CDR3 sequence reads: CASSAPTGRTDTQYF. CDR3 bases: TGTGCCAGCAGCGCACCGACAGGGCGCACAGATACGCAGTATTTT. The J gene is TRBJ2-3, the V gene TRBV5-4; 7 bases match TRBD1. With 4 bases clipped from V and 1 base from J, the junction kept 6 bases outside the gene matches. CDR3 length equals 15 residues. The germline CDR1 and CDR2 sequences are SGHNT and YYREEE (reference sequence).

This clone has a handful of counts. The rearrangement joins TRBV29-1 to TRBJ1-1, with D hard to call. This CDR3 contains 12 residues. In germline, CDR1 is SQVTM, CDR2 ANQGSEA. Trimming pared 4 bases from V and 3 bases from J, leaving 9 bases between. The CDR3 region is CSVVATYTEAFF. CDR3 in DNA: TGCAGCGTTGTGGCAACCTACACTGAAGCTTTCTTT.

This clone was picked up one time. The chain couples TRBV5-4 to TRBJ1-4, with TRBD1 as a possible D gene (5 bases). CDR3 length: 15 residues. The germline V gene has CDR1 SGHNT and CDR2 YYREEE (reference sequence). V was shortened by 3 bases and J by 5 bases, with 14 bases between the two germline ends. The CDR3 loop is CASSSAGTDNEKLFF. The CDR3 nucleotides are TGTGCCAGCAGCTCGGCCGGGACGGACAATGAAAAACTGTTTTTT.

The rearrangement joins TRBV27 to TRBJ1-5, with no clear D. The CDR3 runs to 15 residues. The V gene lost 2 bases and the J gene lost 7 bases, with 15 bases spanning the gap. The germline gives CDR1 MNHEY, CDR2 SMNVEV (reference sequence). The DNA for the CDR3 is TGTGCCAGCAGTTTAGGAGGTTTCGAAGGACAGCCCCAGCATTTT. It translates to CASSLGGFEGQPQHF.

This clone showed up just a few times. This chain links TRBV5-4 with TRBJ2-4, with 7 bases that match TRBD1. With V trimmed by 5 bases and J by 3 bases, 8 bases remained unmatched. The CDR3 loop spans 15 amino acids. Germline-derived CDR1 and CDR2 are SGHNT and YYREEE (reference sequence). The CDR3 bases are TGTGCCAGCAGTTCTCAGGGGGATGGCAAAAACATTCAGTACTTC. This codes for CASSSQGDGKNIQYF. The variable domain in full, with the rest retrieved from reference TRBV5-4 and TRBJ2-4, is ETGVTQSPTHLIKTRGQQVTLRCSSQSGHNTVSWYQQALGQGPQFIFQYYREEENGRGNFPPRFSGLQFPNYSSELNVNALELDDSALYLCASSSQGDGKNIQYFGAGTRLSVL.

The chain uses TRBV5-1 and TRBJ1-1, with unresolved D. Deletions cut 6 bases from V and 5 bases from J, with 8 bases between. The V gene's germline CDR1 is SGHRS and CDR2 YFSETQ. The CDR3 is 11 amino acids. The CDR3: CASKGETEAFF. CDR3 coding DNA: TGCGCCAGCAAGGGAGAAACTGAAGCTTTCTTT.

This clone was observed a handful of times. The chain combines TRBV7-2 with TRBJ1-3; D is uncertain. The V gene lost 1 base and the J gene lost 0 bases, with 7 bases spanning the gap. The germline V gene encodes CDR1 SGHTA and CDR2 FQGNSA. The CDR3 runs to 15 residues. CDR3 residues: CASSLESVSGNTIYF. The DNA for the CDR3 is TGTGCCAGCAGCTTAGAGTCAGTCTCTGGAAACACCATATATTTT.

By sample share, this clone is medium-sized (0.01 to 0.1%). The rearrangement links TRBV11-3 to TRBJ2-1; 8 positions agree with TRBD1. V shed 3 bases, J shed 6 bases, and the junction held 7 bases outside the gene matches. The CDR3 has 15 amino acids. Germline V gene lookup returns CDR1 SGHNT and CDR2 YENEEA. CDR3 in amino acids: CASSFRTGGVNEQFF. CDR3 nucleotides: TGTGCCAGCAGCTTCAGAACAGGGGGAGTCAATGAGCAGTTCTTC. The whole variable domain, filled in from reference TRBV11-3 and TRBJ2-1, reads EAGVVQSPRYKIIEKKQPVAFWCNPISGHNTLYWYLQNLGQGPELLIRYENEEAVDDSQLPKDRFSAERLKGVDSTLKIQPAELGDSAVYLCASSFRTGGVNEQFFGPGTRLTVL.

This clone appeared a single time. The chain couples TRBV19 to TRBJ1-5; 8 nucleotides line up with TRBD1. Trimming removed 7 bases from V and 2 bases from J; junction bases left unmatched: 10. The CDR3 consists of 16 residues. From germline, CDR1 is LNHDA and CDR2 SQIVND (reference sequence). CDR3 residues: CASNTRTGFGNQPQHF. CDR3 sequence (DNA): TGTGCCAGTAATACCCGGACAGGGTTTGGCAATCAGCCCCAGCATTTT.

There are a few counts of this clone. CDR3: CSGGTLEQFF. CDR3 DNA sequence: TGCAGCGGGGGGACTCTAGAGCAGTTCTTC. The V gene is TRBV29-1, the J gene TRBJ2-1; the D gene is possibly TRBD2 (6 bases). This CDR3 contains 10 residues. V was clipped by 7 bases and J by 10 bases, with 11 bases between them. Germline V lookup: CDR1 SQVTM, CDR2 ANQGSEA.

V is TRBV18 and J is TRBJ1-6; tentatively, D is TRBD1 (5 bases). The germline V gene has CDR1 KGHSH and CDR2 LQKENI. The CDR3 is made up of 18 amino acids. The germline V and J ends were trimmed by 0 bases and 1 base, with 13 bases remaining between them. CDR3 in DNA: TGTGCCAGCTCACCACCGGGGGAAGGGGTATCCTATAATTCACCCCTCCACTTT. Translated, it gives CASSPPGEGVSYNSPLHF.

This clone was seen a few times. The chain is built from TRBV30 and TRBJ2-1; unclear D gene. Germline CDR1 is GTSNPN and CDR2 is SVGIG (reference sequence). The CDR3 length is 11 residues. V was clipped by 1 base and J by 7 bases, with 5 bases between them. CDR3 loop: CAWSAQNEQFF. CDR3 DNA sequence: TGTGCCTGGAGTGCACAAAATGAGCAGTTCTTC.

This clone was seen a handful of times. J is TRBJ1-4 and V is TRBV29-1; 8 nucleotides align to TRBD1. Germline CDR1 and CDR2: SQVTM and ANQGSEA. Trimming took 6 bases from V and 12 from J; bases not matched to a gene: 12. The CDR3 length is 13 residues. The DNA of the CDR3 is TGCAGCGTGGAGGACAGGGTCGGGGTGGAACTGTTTTTT. Its protein is CSVEDRVGVELFF.

This clone was counted once. V is TRBV29-1 and J is TRBJ1-2; D unresolved. The CDR3 totals 13 residues. The germline V gene encodes CDR1 SQVTM and CDR2 ANQGSEA. V was shortened by 7 bases and J by 6 bases, with 18 bases between the two germline ends. The CDR3 protein is CSAYHSNLHGYTF. CDR3 sequence (DNA): TGCAGCGCCTACCATAGCAACTTGCATGGCTACACCTTC.

The chain has TRBV18 and TRBJ1-1; TRBD1 agrees at 7 bases. CDR3 length: 15 residues. With 0 bases clipped from V and 5 bases from J, the junction kept 6 bases outside the gene matches. Germline V gives CDR1 KGHSH, CDR2 LQKENI. The CDR3 DNA reads TGTGCCAGCTCACCACCGGGGCAGGGGGGGACTGAAGCTTTCTTT. Amino acids: CASSPPGQGGTEAFF.

The chain combines TRBV4-3 with TRBJ1-4, with 7 bases lining up with TRBD1. V lost 4 bases and J lost 4; bases outside the gene matches: 9. The germline V gene encodes CDR1 LGHNA and CDR2 YSLEER. The CDR3 runs 16 residues. DNA of the CDR3: TGCGCCAGCAGCCCCTCAGGACAGGAACTTAATGAAAAACTGTTTTTT. Amino acid sequence: CASSPSGQELNEKLFF.

DNA for the CDR3: TGTGCCAGTAGACCTAGCGGGGGAGGCTACGAGCAGTACTTC. It encodes CASRPSGGGYEQYF. The rearrangement links TRBV19 to TRBJ2-7; 10 nucleotides line up with TRBD2. The CDR3 loop spans 14 amino acids. Per germline, CDR1 LNHDA and CDR2 SQIVND (reference sequence). V lost 6 bases, J lost 3 bases, and 5 bases stayed unmatched.

The chain employs TRBV11-2 and TRBJ1-3; perhaps TRBD1 as D (6 bases). The germline V and J ends were trimmed by 5 bases and 4 bases, with 15 bases remaining between them. The CDR3 is 15 residues long. Germline CDR1 SGHAT, CDR2 FQNNGV. The CDR3 loop reads CASSPYGTSGNTIYF. CDR3 DNA sequence: TGTGCCAGCAGCCCCTATGGGACATCGGGAAACACCATATATTTT.

J is TRBJ2-3 and V is TRBV11-3, with D unclear. The CDR3 has 12 amino acids. Germline V gene sequence: CDR1 SGHNT, CDR2 YENEEA. V dropped 5 bases and J dropped 4 bases, with 7 bases sitting between them. CDR3 DNA sequence: TGTGCCAGCAGCCCGACCCCAGATACGCAGTATTTT. Protein: CASSPTPDTQYF. Drawing the rest from reference TRBV11-3 and TRBJ2-3, the complete variable domain is EAGVVQSPRYKIIEKKQPVAFWCNPISGHNTLYWYLQNLGQGPELLIRYENEEAVDDSQLPKDRFSAERLKGVDSTLKIQPAELGDSAVYLCASSPTPDTQYFGPGTRLTVL.

The gene calls are TRBV18 and TRBJ1-5; D remains ambiguous. Trimming pared 5 bases from V and 5 bases from J, leaving 10 bases between. Germline-derived CDR1 and CDR2 are KGHSH and LQKENI. The CDR3 consists of 13 residues. The CDR3 here is CASSAGGDQPQHF. In DNA form, the CDR3 reads TGTGCCAGCTCAGCCGGCGGGGATCAGCCCCAGCATTTT.

This clone was counted a few times. In the same sample, other DNA sequences code for this CDR3. This sequence joins TRBV18 and TRBJ1-5; no firm D call. Germline CDR1 is KGHSH and CDR2 is LQKENI. This CDR3 region has 15 residues. V lost 0 bases, J lost 2 bases, and 8 bases lay in between. The CDR3 DNA is TGTGCCAGCTCACCACCAGGCTTAGGCAATCAGCCCCAGCATTTT. It codes for CASSPPGLGNQPQHF.

This rearrangement joins TRBV6-4 to TRBJ1-2, with D unclear. In germline, CDR1 is MRHNA, CDR2 SNTAGT. V gave up 5 bases and J gave up 3 bases, with 7 bases separating them. The CDR3 sequence is 12 residues long. The CDR3 DNA reads TGTGCCAGCAGTTCAGCCTACTATGGCTACACCTTC. Encoded protein: CASSSAYYGYTF.

The chain uses TRBV11-1 and TRBJ1-5, with D hard to call. Deletions cut 1 base from V and 6 bases from J, with 10 bases between. CDR3 length equals 14 residues. CDR1 is SGHAT, CDR2 FQDESV, per germline (reference sequence). The CDR3 DNA reads as TGTGCCAGCAGCTTAGTGGGTTTCGGTCAGCCCCAGCATTTT. It codes for CASSLVGFGQPQHF.